A selection of T cell receptor beta chains follows, all from one sample in a study of T cells in Graves' hyperthyroidism and ophthalmopathy. TCRdb reprocessed the multiplex PCR reads with MiXCR, giving one entry per CDR3 protein. The sample lists 300,000 or so distinct CDR3 sequences; approximately 22% were seen once. The sample taken for sequencing was blood. The receptors here all came from a woman between 45 and 60 years old with Graves' hyperthyroidism. CDR3s include the opening cysteine and the closing phenylalanine or tryptophan. The order of the fields is clone size, V gene, J gene, D gene, CDR3 protein, CDR3 DNA. A D gene is named only where the DNA matches it firmly. Some rows mark clone size as missing; the rest say once, few, many or name a class of expanded clone.

clone_size: -
v_call: TRBV6-4
j_call: TRBJ1-3
d_call: -
cdr3_aa: CASSDSNRGIGNTIYF
cdr3_nt: TGTGCCAGCAGTGACTCGAACAGAGGTATTGGAAACACCATATATTTT

clone_size: many
v_call: TRBV28
j_call: TRBJ1-5
d_call: TRBD1
cdr3_aa: CAITGGSNQPQHF
cdr3_nt: TGTGCCATCACAGGGGGCAGCAATCAGCCCCAGCATTTT

clone_size: many
v_call: TRBV5-1
j_call: TRBJ2-7
d_call: TRBD1
cdr3_aa: CASSLVVGQDEQYF
cdr3_nt: TGCGCCAGCAGCTTGGTAGTCGGACAGGACGAGCAGTACTTC

clone_size: -
v_call: TRBV3-1
j_call: TRBJ1-1
d_call: -
cdr3_aa: CASSQADRRNEAFF
cdr3_nt: TGTGCCAGCAGCCAAGCTGACAGGCGTAATGAAGCTTTCTTT

clone_size: -
v_call: TRBV11-2
j_call: TRBJ2-1
d_call: -
cdr3_aa: CASSLVQGSSYNEQFF
cdr3_nt: TGTGCCAGCAGCCTAGTCCAGGGAAGCTCCTACAATGAGCAGTTCTTC

clone_size: many
v_call: TRBV6-1
j_call: TRBJ2-1
d_call: TRBD2
cdr3_aa: CASTLSGASYNEQFF
cdr3_nt: TGTGCCAGCACCCTAAGCGGGGCCAGCTACAATGAGCAGTTCTTC

clone_size: many
v_call: TRBV18
j_call: TRBJ2-7
d_call: TRBD1
cdr3_aa: CASSNDRGEQYF
cdr3_nt: TGTGCCAGCTCAAACGACAGGGGGGAGCAGTACTTC

clone_size: many
v_call: TRBV3-1
j_call: TRBJ1-4
d_call: -
cdr3_aa: CASRLGAEKLFF
cdr3_nt: TGTGCCAGCAGGCTCGGGGCTGAAAAACTGTTTTTT

clone_size: -
v_call: TRBV5-1
j_call: TRBJ1-6
d_call: -
cdr3_aa: CASSLDGGGYNSPLHF
cdr3_nt: TGCGCCAGCAGCTTGGATGGAGGGGGATATAATTCACCCCTCCACTTT

clone_size: many
v_call: TRBV5-1
j_call: TRBJ1-2
d_call: -
cdr3_aa: CASSLAGSLYGYTF
cdr3_nt: TGCGCCAGCAGCTTGGCCGGGTCCCTCTATGGCTACACCTTC

clone_size: many
v_call: TRBV6-1
j_call: TRBJ2-7
d_call: -
cdr3_aa: CASSDAGLSSYEQYF
cdr3_nt: TGTGCCAGCAGTGATGCGGGGCTGAGCTCCTACGAGCAGTACTTC

clone_size: many
v_call: TRBV5-1
j_call: TRBJ2-7
d_call: -
cdr3_aa: CASYAGPSYEQYF
cdr3_nt: TGCGCCAGTTATGCAGGGCCCTCCTACGAGCAGTACTTC

clone_size: many
v_call: TRBV7-2
j_call: TRBJ2-2
d_call: -
cdr3_aa: CASSPGILDTGELFF
cdr3_nt: TGTGCCAGCAGCCCAGGGATTCTCGACACCGGGGAGCTGTTTTTT

clone_size: many
v_call: TRBV3-1
j_call: TRBJ2-1
d_call: -
cdr3_aa: CASSHFGSNEQFF
cdr3_nt: TGTGCCAGCAGCCATTTCGGGAGCAATGAGCAGTTCTTC

clone_size: many
v_call: TRBV2
j_call: TRBJ1-2
d_call: -
cdr3_aa: CASSEGRNGPYGYTF
cdr3_nt: TGTGCCAGCAGTGAAGGACGAAACGGCCCATATGGCTACACCTTC

clone_size: -
v_call: TRBV20-1
j_call: TRBJ2-1
d_call: -
cdr3_aa: CSAVQGGIYNEQFF
cdr3_nt: TGCAGTGCTGTTCAGGGGGGGATTTACAATGAGCAGTTCTTC

clone_size: -
v_call: TRBV9
j_call: TRBJ2-3
d_call: -
cdr3_aa: CASSRGIFTDTQYF
cdr3_nt: TGTGCCAGCTCCCGCGGGATTTTCACAGATACGCAGTATTTT

clone_size: many
v_call: TRBV28
j_call: TRBJ1-3
d_call: -
cdr3_aa: CASSLLTSGNTIYF
cdr3_nt: TGTGCCAGCAGTTTATTGACCTCTGGAAACACCATATATTTT

clone_size: -
v_call: TRBV18
j_call: TRBJ1-2
d_call: TRBD1
cdr3_aa: CASSPDGTGNYGYTF
cdr3_nt: TGTGCCAGCTCACCTGATGGGACAGGGAATTATGGCTACACCTTC

clone_size: -
v_call: TRBV28
j_call: TRBJ2-1
d_call: -
cdr3_aa: CASSFYRISYNEQFF
cdr3_nt: TGTGCCAGCAGTTTCTACAGGATAAGCTACAATGAGCAGTTCTTC

clone_size: many
v_call: TRBV2
j_call: TRBJ2-1
d_call: -
cdr3_aa: CASSERRATYNEQFF
cdr3_nt: TGTGCCAGCAGTGAGCGCAGGGCTACCTACAATGAGCAGTTCTTC

clone_size: -
v_call: TRBV12-5
j_call: TRBJ1-1
d_call: -
cdr3_aa: CASGPDSGQLNTEAFF
cdr3_nt: TGTGCTAGTGGCCCGGACAGTGGACAACTTAACACTGAAGCTTTCTTT

clone_size: many
v_call: TRBV7-2
j_call: TRBJ1-5
d_call: -
cdr3_aa: CASSLGMGSNNQPQHF
cdr3_nt: TGTGCCAGCAGCTTAGGAATGGGGTCCAACAATCAGCCCCAGCATTTT

clone_size: many
v_call: TRBV9
j_call: TRBJ2-7
d_call: -
cdr3_aa: CASSVNQLSYEQYF
cdr3_nt: TGTGCCAGCAGCGTAAACCAACTCTCCTACGAGCAGTACTTC

clone_size: -
v_call: TRBV15
j_call: TRBJ1-6
d_call: -
cdr3_aa: CATRFAFGENSPLHF
cdr3_nt: TGTGCCACCAGGTTCGCTTTTGGGGAGAATTCACCCCTCCACTTT

clone_size: -
v_call: TRBV28
j_call: TRBJ2-7
d_call: TRBD1
cdr3_aa: CASRFRDRPYEQYF
cdr3_nt: TGTGCCAGCAGGTTCCGGGACAGGCCCTACGAGCAGTACTTC

clone_size: many
v_call: TRBV3-1
j_call: TRBJ2-7
d_call: TRBD2
cdr3_aa: CASSRKGGSLDEQYF
cdr3_nt: TGTGCCAGCAGCCGGAAGGGCGGGAGTCTGGACGAGCAGTACTTC

clone_size: many
v_call: TRBV9
j_call: TRBJ1-2
d_call: -
cdr3_aa: CASSQSPLSNYGYTF
cdr3_nt: TGTGCCAGCAGCCAGTCTCCCCTGAGTAACTATGGCTACACCTTC

clone_size: once
v_call: TRBV6-1
j_call: TRBJ2-5
d_call: -
cdr3_aa: CASKYRDTPQETQYF
cdr3_nt: TGTGCCAGCAAGTACCGGGACACACCCCAAGAGACCCAGTACTTC

clone_size: many
v_call: TRBV9
j_call: TRBJ2-3
d_call: -
cdr3_aa: CASSVSGGSTDTQYF
cdr3_nt: TGTGCCAGCAGCGTCTCCGGGGGCTCAACAGATACGCAGTATTTT

clone_size: -
v_call: TRBV3-1
j_call: TRBJ2-3
d_call: -
cdr3_aa: CASSQGPLRWVDTQYF
cdr3_nt: TGTGCCAGCAGCCAAGGTCCTTTGCGGTGGGTGGATACGCAGTATTTT

clone_size: few
v_call: TRBV11-2
j_call: TRBJ2-7
d_call: -
cdr3_aa: CASSFRELRNYEQYF
cdr3_nt: TGTGCCAGCAGCTTTAGAGAACTCAGAAACTACGAGCAGTACTTC

clone_size: many
v_call: TRBV27
j_call: TRBJ1-3
d_call: TRBD1
cdr3_aa: CASSFRQGAGNTIYF
cdr3_nt: TGTGCCAGCAGCTTTAGACAGGGGGCTGGAAACACCATATATTTT

clone_size: many
v_call: TRBV9
j_call: TRBJ2-1
d_call: TRBD2
cdr3_aa: CASSATGTSSYNEQFF
cdr3_nt: TGTGCCAGCAGCGCTACCGGGACTAGCTCCTACAATGAGCAGTTCTTC

clone_size: -
v_call: TRBV7-2
j_call: TRBJ1-1
d_call: TRBD1
cdr3_aa: CASTDRGRTNTEAFF
cdr3_nt: TGTGCCAGCACGGACAGGGGCAGAACCAACACTGAAGCTTTCTTT

clone_size: many
v_call: TRBV11-2
j_call: TRBJ2-7
d_call: -
cdr3_aa: CASSPQDETYEQYF
cdr3_nt: TGTGCCAGCAGCCCTCAGGACGAAACCTACGAGCAGTACTTC

clone_size: -
v_call: TRBV2
j_call: TRBJ1-2
d_call: -
cdr3_aa: CAPGPVGTNYGYTF
cdr3_nt: TGTGCACCCGGGCCGGTGGGCACTAACTATGGCTACACCTTC

clone_size: -
v_call: TRBV7-9
j_call: TRBJ2-1
d_call: TRBD2
cdr3_aa: CASSLGAGGHNEQFF
cdr3_nt: TGTGCCAGCAGCCTGGGAGCGGGGGGACACAATGAGCAGTTCTTC

clone_size: many
v_call: TRBV11-2
j_call: TRBJ2-7
d_call: TRBD2
cdr3_aa: CASSQGLAGEYEQYF
cdr3_nt: TGTGCCAGCAGCCAGGGACTAGCGGGAGAATACGAGCAGTACTTC

clone_size: many
v_call: TRBV30
j_call: TRBJ2-7
d_call: -
cdr3_aa: CAWTGENEQYF
cdr3_nt: TGTGCCTGGACAGGGGAGAACGAGCAGTACTTC

clone_size: few
v_call: TRBV10-2
j_call: TRBJ2-1
d_call: -
cdr3_aa: CASTGWSNEQFF
cdr3_nt: TGCGCCAGCACGGGGTGGAGCAATGAGCAGTTCTTC

clone_size: many
v_call: TRBV6-6
j_call: TRBJ2-3
d_call: -
cdr3_aa: CASSYKGLSTDTQYF
cdr3_nt: TGTGCCAGCAGTTACAAAGGACTCTCCACAGATACGCAGTATTTT

clone_size: few
v_call: TRBV28
j_call: TRBJ1-4
d_call: TRBD1
cdr3_aa: CASSFRQGLREKLFF
cdr3_nt: TGTGCCAGCAGTTTCCGACAGGGCTTAAGGGAAAAACTGTTTTTT

clone_size: -
v_call: TRBV7-4
j_call: TRBJ2-3
d_call: -
cdr3_aa: CASSFSAASTDTQYF
cdr3_nt: TGTGCCAGCAGTTTTTCGGCTGCTAGCACAGATACGCAGTATTTT

clone_size: -
v_call: TRBV6-1
j_call: TRBJ2-6
d_call: TRBD1
cdr3_aa: CASRKDRAGANVLTF
cdr3_nt: TGTGCCAGCAGAAAGGACAGGGCCGGGGCCAACGTCCTGACTTTC

clone_size: few
v_call: TRBV13
j_call: TRBJ1-4
d_call: -
cdr3_aa: CASSIQGRHEKLFF
cdr3_nt: TGTGCCAGCAGCATACAGGGCCGTCATGAAAAACTGTTTTTT

clone_size: many
v_call: TRBV29-1
j_call: TRBJ1-1
d_call: -
cdr3_aa: CSVSLGFEAFF
cdr3_nt: TGCAGCGTTTCATTGGGGTTTGAAGCTTTCTTT

clone_size: few
v_call: TRBV7-9
j_call: TRBJ2-7
d_call: TRBD2
cdr3_aa: CASSARRGDEQYF
cdr3_nt: TGTGCCAGCAGCGCGCGGCGGGGGGACGAGCAGTACTTC

clone_size: -
v_call: TRBV5-1
j_call: TRBJ2-5
d_call: TRBD2
cdr3_aa: CASSQTSGRAGETQYF
cdr3_nt: TGCGCCAGCAGCCAGACTAGCGGGAGGGCCGGGGAGACCCAGTACTTC

clone_size: -
v_call: TRBV4-1
j_call: TRBJ2-5
d_call: -
cdr3_aa: CASSQEMETQYF
cdr3_nt: TGCGCCAGCAGCCAAGAAATGGAGACCCAGTACTTC

clone_size: many
v_call: TRBV6-1
j_call: TRBJ2-1
d_call: -
cdr3_aa: CASRYTQGLSYNEQFF
cdr3_nt: TGTGCCAGCAGGTATACACAGGGCCTATCCTACAATGAGCAGTTCTTC

clone_size: few
v_call: TRBV5-1
j_call: TRBJ1-4
d_call: TRBD1
cdr3_aa: CASSGDRGNEKLFF
cdr3_nt: TGCGCCAGCAGCGGGGACAGGGGGAATGAAAAACTGTTTTTT

clone_size: few
v_call: TRBV5-5
j_call: TRBJ2-7
d_call: TRBD1
cdr3_aa: CASSFGTANYEQYF
cdr3_nt: TGTGCCAGCAGCTTCGGGACAGCTAACTACGAGCAGTACTTC

clone_size: -
v_call: TRBV4-1
j_call: TRBJ2-7
d_call: TRBD2
cdr3_aa: CASSQDFTGLAGTYEQYF
cdr3_nt: TGCGCCAGCAGCCAAGATTTCACCGGACTAGCGGGAACCTACGAGCAGTACTTC

clone_size: many
v_call: TRBV3-1
j_call: TRBJ2-3
d_call: -
cdr3_aa: CASSLRTVSDTQYF
cdr3_nt: TGTGCCAGCAGCCTTCGGACAGTCTCTGATACGCAGTATTTT

clone_size: -
v_call: TRBV12-3/TRBV12-4
j_call: TRBJ2-1
d_call: TRBD1
cdr3_aa: CASRAGQGANEQFF
cdr3_nt: TGTGCCAGCAGAGCGGGACAGGGGGCAAATGAGCAGTTCTTC

clone_size: many
v_call: TRBV20-1
j_call: TRBJ1-2
d_call: -
cdr3_aa: CSAPHTTPPLYGYTF
cdr3_nt: TGCAGTGCCCCTCACACAACCCCTCCACTCTATGGCTACACCTTC

clone_size: many
v_call: TRBV24-1
j_call: TRBJ2-3
d_call: TRBD1
cdr3_aa: CATSDASYRDRVVTDTQYF
cdr3_nt: TGTGCCACCAGTGATGCCTCATACCGGGACAGGGTGGTCACAGATACGCAGTATTTT

clone_size: few
v_call: TRBV20-1
j_call: TRBJ1-3
d_call: -
cdr3_aa: CSASPGGAGRKNTIYF
cdr3_nt: TGCAGTGCTAGCCCTGGGGGGGCTGGTCGGAAAAACACCATATATTTT